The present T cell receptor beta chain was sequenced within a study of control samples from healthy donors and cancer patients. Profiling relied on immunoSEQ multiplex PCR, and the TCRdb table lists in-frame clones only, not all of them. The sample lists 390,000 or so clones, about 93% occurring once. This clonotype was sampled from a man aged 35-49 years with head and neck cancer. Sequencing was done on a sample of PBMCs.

The CDR3 sequence: CASSLMAGGSYNEQFF. The CDR3 DNA sequence: TGCGCCAGCAGCTTGATGGCGGGAGGCTCCTACAATGAGCAGTTCTTC. The rearrangement joins TRBV5-1 to TRBJ2-1; 8 positions agree with TRBD2. This CDR3 region has 16 residues. Losses at the gene ends were 1 base for V and 0 bases for J; bases not matched to a gene: 3. CDR1 is SGHRS and CDR2 is YFSETQ in the germline V gene.